This T cell receptor (beta chain) was recorded in a study of breast tumors, draining lymph nodes, adjacent tissues. Study results and caveats: That most tumor T cells come from lymph nodes remained unproven. The data were judged consistent with most tumor T cells coming from lymph node and expanding in tumor.

Each CDR3 protein is one row after TCRdb ran MiXCR on the multiplex PCR reads. This table has nearly 110,000 distinct CDR3 sequences, around 30% appearing once. This clonotype was found a few times. Its specificity is unknown. CDR1 and CDR2 (germline): MNHNS, SASEGT. CDR3 length: 15 residues. J gave up 1 base and V 6 bases, and 8 bases lay outside the gene matches. Axillary draining lymph nodes of breast cancer patients supplied the node samples. This chain connects TRBV6-1 to TRBJ1-1; 7 nucleotides match TRBD1. The sequence was collected from a female donor with breast cancer. Some clones in this sample may be carry-over from other donors' samples. The sequencing sample was made of axillary lymph node tissue. The CDR3 DNA sequence: TGTGCCAGCAGATTCAGGCCAGGGGGGAACACTGAAGCTTTCTTT. It encodes CASRFRPGGNTEAFF.